The 23 T cell receptor beta chains listed next were all sequenced from one sample in a study of cytomegalovirus exposure and HLA in healthy donors. PCR employed 60 Vbeta and 13 Jbeta primers. Libraries were prepared by immunoSEQ multiplex PCR; TCRdb keeps only in-frame clonotypes and omits some of them. Of about 190,000 clones listed, roughly four fifths are singletons. Sequencing was performed on PBMCs. Source of these receptors: a woman in her twenties or thirties in good health and CMV-seropositive.

J is TRBJ2-5 and V is TRBV4-1, with 9 positions matching TRBD2. The J call may be faulty, since TRBJ2-7 better matches the DNA end. CDR1 and CDR2 (germline): MGHRA, YSYEKL. The CDR3 extends over 18 amino acids. CDR3 residues: CASRFDPELAGAIHEQYF. DNA of the CDR3: TGCGCCAGCAGATTCGACCCGGAGTTAGCGGGAGCAATACACGAGCAGTACTTC.

The gene calls are TRBV2 and TRBJ2-7, with 14 bases matching TRBD2. Germline-derived CDR1 and CDR2 are SNHLY and FYNNEI. V lost 7 bases to trimming and J lost 3 bases; unmatched junction nucleotides: 8. The CDR3 runs to 16 residues. CDR3 amino acids: CASMVTSGRDIYEQYF. The CDR3 DNA is TGTGCCAGCATGGTGACTAGCGGGAGGGATATCTACGAGCAGTACTTC.

The chain employs TRBV27 and TRBJ1-5; TRBD1 matches 11 bases. Unmatched junction bases numbered 8, after V lost 5 bases and J lost 5 bases. The CDR3 totals 16 residues. CDR1 MNHEY and CDR2 SMNVEV come from the germline V gene (reference sequence). CDR3 nucleotide sequence: TGTGCCAGCAGTAAAAGGGACAGGGGGGACCATCAGCCCCAGCATTTT. Its translation is CASSKRDRGDHQPQHF.

The chain has TRBV7-2 and TRBJ2-3; 8 positions agree with TRBD2. The CDR3 is 15 amino acids. Trimming took 3 bases from V and 7 from J; bases not matched to a gene: 9. Germline lookup yields CDR1 SGHTA and CDR2 FQGNSA. The CDR3 coding sequence is TGTGCCAGCAGCTTCGGTTTCGGGAGGGCGAATACGCAGTATTTT. Its translation: CASSFGFGRANTQYF.

Turning to this clone: Other DNA sequences in this sample translate to the same CDR3. V usage is TRBV19 and J usage is TRBJ1-1; maybe TRBD1 (6 bases). Germline CDR1 is LNHDA and CDR2 is SQIVND (reference sequence). CDR3 length: 14 amino acids. V was pared by 3 bases and J by 5 bases, with 13 bases between. CDR3: CASSMGTGRTEAFF. CDR3 in DNA: TGTGCCAGTAGTATGGGAACAGGGCGGACTGAAGCTTTCTTT. Using reference TRBV19 and TRBJ1-1 for the parts outside the CDR3, the full variable domain is DGGITQSPKYLFRKEGQNVTLSCEQNLNHDAMYWYRQDPGQGLRLIYYSQIVNDFQKGDIAEGYSVSREKKESFPLTVTSAQKNPTAFYLCASSMGTGRTEAFFGQGTRLTVV.

This rearrangement joins TRBV6-1 to TRBJ1-2, with 8 positions matching TRBD1. CDR1 is MNHNS, CDR2 SASEGT, per germline. The CDR3 sequence is 13 residues long. Losses at the gene ends were 2 bases for V and 6 bases for J; bases not matched to a gene: 2. CDR3 protein: CASSERQGNGYTF. CDR3 coding DNA: TGTGCCAGCAGTGAAAGACAGGGGAATGGCTACACCTTC.

The gene calls are TRBV5-1 and TRBJ2-7; D gene uncertain. V gave up 0 bases and J gave up 0 bases, with 10 bases separating them. This CDR3 contains 15 residues. The V gene's germline CDR1 is SGHRS and CDR2 YFSETQ. The CDR3 DNA reads TGCGCCAGCAGCTTGGGGTCAAGGAGCTCCTACGAGCAGTACTTC. It codes for CASSLGSRSSYEQYF.

The chain is built from TRBV7-4 and TRBJ2-2; 13 positions agree with TRBD2. The J segment lost 4 bases and the V segment lost 1 base, leaving 15 bases of the junction unmatched. Germline values: CDR1 SGHVT, CDR2 SQSDAQ. This CDR3 spans 21 amino acids. The CDR3 DNA is TGTGCCAGCAGCTTAGGGGAGGGGGGACTAGCGGGACGGACTTTCACCGGGGAGCTGTTTTTT. This encodes CASSLGEGGLAGRTFTGELFF. The full variable domain, completed using reference TRBV7-4 and TRBJ2-2, is GAGVSQSPRYKVAKRGRDVALRCDSISGHVTLYWYRQTLGQGSEVLTYSQSDAQRDKSGRPSGRFSAERPERSVSTLKIQRTEQGDSAVYLCASSLGEGGLAGRTFTGELFFGEGSRLTVL.

This clone has only a few counts. At the DNA level, this CDR3 is encoded by other sequences in the same sample as well. The rearrangement uses TRBV27 and TRBJ2-3; D is ambiguous. The CDR3 sequence is 11 residues long. The germline V gene has CDR1 MNHEY and CDR2 SMNVEV (reference sequence). The V end was cut by 4 bases, the J end by 4 bases, with 3 bases between. The CDR3 protein is CASSSADTQYF. As DNA, the CDR3 is TGTGCCAGCAGTTCCGCAGATACGCAGTATTTT.

The CDR3 spells CASSFQNSPLHF. In DNA, the CDR3 is TGTGCCAGCAGCTTCCAGAATTCACCCCTCCACTTT. V usage is TRBV5-6 and J usage is TRBJ1-6; D not resolved. Trimming took off 2 bases at V and 7 bases at J, with 4 bases between the two ends. Germline values: CDR1 SGHDT, CDR2 YYEEEE. This CDR3 spans 12 amino acids.

CDR3 DNA: TGTGCCAGCAGTTTAGGGAGGACAGGGGAAGACGAGCAGTACTTC. This codes for CASSLGRTGEDEQYF. This chain connects TRBV28 to TRBJ2-5; TRBD1 matches 9 bases. The DNA end is a closer match to TRBJ2-7, so the J assignment may be wrong. CDR3 size: 15 residues. Germline assignment: CDR1 MDHEN and CDR2 SYDVKM.

The J gene is TRBJ1-1, the V gene TRBV5-4, with a weak D call TRBD1 (5 bases). The CDR3 length is 14 residues. V shed 5 bases and J shed 0 bases, with 11 bases lying between them. CDR1 SGHNT and CDR2 YYREEE come from the germline V gene (reference sequence). The CDR3 DNA sequence: TGTGCCAGCAGTCTGACAGCCCTGAACACTGAAGCTTTCTTT. Its protein product is CASSLTALNTEAFF.

The rearrangement uses TRBV28 and TRBJ2-1; no firm D call. CDR1 and CDR2 (germline): MDHEN, SYDVKM. The CDR3 is made up of 14 amino acids. V was shortened by 4 bases and J by 9 bases, with 16 bases between the two germline ends. CDR3 sequence (DNA): TGTGCCAGCAGTTCCCCACCTAGGTTTGGTGAGCAGTTCTTC. Protein sequence: CASSSPPRFGEQFF.

This clone was found once. This chain joins TRBV11-2 and TRBJ1-1; D is ambiguous. V was trimmed by 1 base and J by 11 bases, leaving 8 bases between them. CDR1 and CDR2 (germline): SGHAT, FQNNGV. This CDR3 region has 11 residues. The CDR3 nucleotides are TGTGCCAGCAGCTTAGGGGGAGGTGCTTTCTTT. This encodes CASSLGGGAFF.

The V and J genes are TRBV14 and TRBJ2-3; 13 nucleotides agree with TRBD2. The CDR3 has 18 residues. Germline CDR1 is SGHDN and CDR2 is FVKESK. Trimming cost V 3 bases and J 4 bases; bases outside gene matches: 10. Here the CDR3 DNA reads TGTGCCAGCAGCCATGGACGGACTAGCGGGAGTAGGGCAGATACGCAGTATTTT. It is translated as CASSHGRTSGSRADTQYF.

V and J are TRBV4-1 and TRBJ1-2; perhaps TRBD1 as D (6 bases). CDR3 length equals 14 residues. CDR1 and CDR2 (germline): MGHRA, YSYEKL. V was pared by 4 bases and J by 7 bases, with 16 bases between. The CDR3 sequence is CASSLSAGGPGYTF. CDR3 coding DNA: TGCGCCAGCAGCCTAAGTGCTGGGGGCCCTGGCTACACCTTC.

The V call is TRBV13, the J call TRBJ2-3, with D maybe TRBD2 (6 bases). V gave up 5 bases and J gave up 2 bases, with 11 bases separating them. The CDR3 covers 14 residues. CDR1 PRHDT and CDR2 FYEKMQ come from the germline V gene (reference sequence). The CDR3 DNA reads as TGTGCCAGCAGCGGGCGGGACCACACAGATACGCAGTATTTT. Protein: CASSGRDHTDTQYF.

The CDR3 sequence is CASTPGLAANTGELFF. For the CDR3, the DNA is TGTGCCAGCACCCCGGGACTAGCGGCGAACACCGGGGAGCTGTTTTTT. The chain joins TRBV5-4 to TRBJ2-2; 11 bases align to TRBD2. The CDR3 consists of 16 residues. The germline CDR1 and CDR2 sequences are SGHNT and YYREEE (reference sequence). The V gene end was trimmed by 6 bases and the J gene end by 0 bases; junction bases not matched to a gene: 4.

In its sample, this clone was seen a few times. The V and J genes are TRBV6-5 and TRBJ2-7; maybe TRBD1 (6 bases). V was cut by 6 bases and J by 0 bases, with 12 bases left in between. The length of the CDR3 is 14 residues. Germline V gives CDR1 MNHEY, CDR2 SVGAGI. CDR3 region: CASSETGSSYEQYF. The CDR3 DNA is TGTGCCAGCAGCGAAACAGGGAGCTCCTACGAGCAGTACTTC.

CDR3 residues: CASSPPSTGVNGELFF. As DNA, the CDR3 is TGTGCCAGCTCACCACCCTCTACAGGGGTGAACGGGGAGCTGTTTTTT. The chain carries TRBV18 and TRBJ2-2; 7 bases match TRBD1. This CDR3 region has 16 residues. After removal of 0 bases from V and 7 bases from J, the junction contained 8 bases not matched to a gene. Per the germline V gene, CDR1 is KGHSH and CDR2 is LQKENI.

The chain joins TRBV5-4 to TRBJ2-3; D not certain. Per the germline V gene, CDR1 is SGHNT and CDR2 is YYREEE (reference sequence). V lost 0 bases and J lost 2, with 10 bases in between. The CDR3 totals 15 residues. CDR3: CASSLDTTTTDTQYF. DNA of the CDR3: TGTGCCAGCAGCTTGGACACTACAACCACAGATACGCAGTATTTT. The entire variable domain, with the rest obtained from reference TRBV5-4 and TRBJ2-3, is as follows: ETGVTQSPTHLIKTRGQQVTLRCSSQSGHNTVSWYQQALGQGPQFIFQYYREEENGRGNFPPRFSGLQFPNYSSELNVNALELDDSALYLCASSLDTTTTDTQYFGPGTRLTVL.

This clone was observed a handful of times. The chain uses TRBV5-1 and TRBJ1-1, with D perhaps TRBD1 (5 bases). V was clipped by 5 bases and J by 1 base, with 21 bases between them. This CDR3 comprises 17 residues. The germline V gene has CDR1 SGHRS and CDR2 YFSETQ. DNA for the CDR3: TGCGCCAGCAGAGATGAGGGGCGGGGCGGACCGAACACTGAAGCTTTCTTT. Its translation is CASRDEGRGGPNTEAFF. Based on the CDR3 plus reference TRBV5-1 and TRBJ1-1, the full variable domain is KAGVTQTPRYLIKTRGQQVTLSCSPISGHRSVSWYQQTPGQGLQFLFEYFSETQRNKGNFPGRFSGRQFSNSRSEMNVSTLELGDSALYLCASRDEGRGGPNTEAFFGQGTRLTVV.

The chain couples TRBV6-1 to TRBJ2-1; 8 bases are a match to TRBD2. The CDR3 loop spans 16 amino acids. With 2 bases clipped from V and 0 bases from J, the junction kept 3 bases outside the gene matches. Per the germline V gene, CDR1 is MNHNS and CDR2 is SASEGT. Here the CDR3 DNA reads TGTGCCAGCAGTGAACTAGCGGGTGACTCCTACAATGAGCAGTTCTTC. Encoded protein: CASSELAGDSYNEQFF.